The entry below describes one T cell receptor beta chain. CDR1 and CDR2 from the germline V gene are MNHEY and SMNVEV (reference sequence). This CDR3 has 14 residues. The ends lost 8 bases at V and 4 bases at J; junction bases unmatched: 10. The sample belongs to a study of blood T cell repertoires in COVID-19. Study-level background: The United States, Italy and Spain were the sources of the acute and convalescent COVID-19 samples.

The protocol was immunoSEQ multiplex PCR, while the TCRdb copy is restricted to in-frame clones and leaves out a portion. Of 95,000 to 100,000 clones in the sample, around 80% were seen once. The receptor was isolated from a human donor in a cohort sampled during active COVID-19. The chain employs TRBV27 and TRBJ1-2, with 7 bases that match TRBD1. Sequenced: peripheral blood. The CDR3 reads CASGRDRVSYGYTF. The CDR3 DNA is TGTGCCAGCGGTCGTGACAGGGTTTCCTATGGCTACACCTTC.